The clone carrying this T cell receptor (beta chain) was recorded once. One base away lies a much larger clone, so this may be a sequencing read error. A modified ARM-PCR protocol with three rounds of nested PCR amplified TCRbeta. TCRdb reprocessed the multiplex PCR reads with MiXCR, giving one entry per CDR3 protein. The sample records tens of thousands of distinct CDR3 sequences, around 85% being singletons. The CDR3 is 14 residues long. CDR1 and CDR2 from the germline V gene are GTSNPN and SVGIG (reference sequence). The data originate from a study of tumor and adjacent non-tumor tissue in lung cancer. No cell sorting was done before RNA was extracted from the tissue.

This clonotype originated in a woman between 50 and 59 years old with non-small cell lung cancer. Material for sequencing was lung tumor tissue. The chain has TRBV30 and TRBJ1-1, with a tentative D call TRBD1 (5 bases). CDR3 sequence: CVWRPPRDYTEAFF. CDR3 coding DNA: TGTGTCTGGAGGCCCCCGAGGGACTACACTGAAGCTTTCTTT.